The 11 T cell receptor beta chains listed next were all sequenced from one sample in a study of blood T cell repertoires in COVID-19. The method was immunoSEQ multiplex PCR; TCRdb's version includes in-frame clones alone and lacks a portion of them. This sample has hundreds of thousands of clones, with roughly nine tenths found just once. The specimen was PBMCs or T cells enriched from blood (not recorded which). The receptors stem from a woman younger than 30 who had recovered from COVID-19.

V and J are TRBV5-1 and TRBJ1-2; 9 positions agree with TRBD1. Germline V gene data show CDR1 as SGHRS and CDR2 as YFSETQ. The CDR3 is made up of 14 amino acids. The V and J ends lost 4 bases and 5 bases, in that order; junction bases with no gene match: 6. The CDR3 DNA is TGCGCCAGCAGCACGGGACAGGGCGTGTATGGCTACACCTTC. Protein product: CASSTGQGVYGYTF.

This clone has more than one count but fewer than ten. Other DNA sequences of this sample code for an identical CDR3. This rearrangement joins TRBV4-1 to TRBJ1-1; D not resolved. CDR1 is MGHRA and CDR2 is YSYEKL in the germline V gene. Trimming took off 0 bases at V and 4 bases at J, with 3 bases between the two ends. The CDR3 has 12 amino acids. This CDR3 reads CASSQDSTEAFF. DNA for the CDR3: TGCGCCAGCAGCCAAGATAGCACTGAAGCTTTCTTT.

CDR3 nucleotides: TGTGCCAGCAGCTGCATCCAGAGGTCATTTAGGCGGGGGGGCATAGAGACCCAGTACTTC. It yields the protein CASSCIQRSFRRGGIETQYF. J is TRBJ2-5 and V is TRBV9, with TRBD2 matching 9 bases. CDR1 and CDR2 (germline): SGDLS, YYNGEE. This CDR3 is built from 20 residues. The junction had 23 bases not matched to a gene; V was cut back by 4 bases and J by 4 bases.

The chain employs TRBV12-3 or TRBV12-4 and TRBJ2-1; TRBD1 matches 7 bases. V was clipped by 8 bases and J by 11 bases; unmatched bases: 3. CDR3 length: 10 residues. In DNA form, the CDR3 reads TGTGCCAGCTCAGGGGGTAAGCAGTTCTTC. Translation gives CASSGGKQFF.

The chain carries TRBV4-1 and TRBJ1-1, with 9 bases identical to TRBD1. Germline V gene data show CDR1 as MGHRA and CDR2 as YSYEKL. CDR3 length: 17 amino acids. V lost 4 bases to trimming and J lost 4 bases; unmatched junction nucleotides: 13. The CDR3 nucleotides are TGCGCCAGCAGCCCCAGGTCCACACAGGGGGCGGCCACTGAAGCTTTCTTT. It specifies CASSPRSTQGAATEAFF.

The chain has TRBV6-5 and TRBJ1-5; 7 bases line up with TRBD1. After removal of 6 bases from V and 5 bases from J, the junction contained 4 bases not matched to a gene. From germline, CDR1 is MNHEY and CDR2 SVGAGI. The CDR3 runs to 13 residues. The chain's CDR3 is CASRPTGDQPQHF. The CDR3 DNA is TGTGCCAGCAGGCCCACAGGGGATCAGCCCCAGCATTTT.

The chain is built from TRBV5-4 and TRBJ1-1; possible D gene TRBD1, 5 bases. Germline CDR1 is SGHNT and CDR2 is YYREEE (reference sequence). Trimming pared 5 bases from V and 0 bases from J, leaving 5 bases between. This CDR3 region has 12 residues. CDR3 sequence reads: CASRQVNTEAFF. For the CDR3, the DNA is TGTGCCAGCAGACAGGTGAACACTGAAGCTTTCTTT.

This clone was counted a single time. V gene TRBV19 combines with J gene TRBJ2-5; 10 positions agree with TRBD2. V was clipped by 4 bases and J by 0 bases; unmatched bases: 8. The germline V gene has CDR1 LNHDA and CDR2 SQIVND (reference sequence). The CDR3 covers 17 residues. CDR3 region: CASSSTSGTYYQETQYF. The CDR3 coding sequence is TGTGCCAGTAGTAGCACTAGCGGGACTTATTACCAAGAGACCCAGTACTTC.

The genes are TRBV27 and TRBJ2-7; TRBD2 matches at 7 bases. This CDR3 spans 16 amino acids. CDR1 MNHEY and CDR2 SMNVEV come from the germline V gene (reference sequence). Trimming cost V 3 bases and J 4 bases; bases outside gene matches: 12. DNA of the CDR3: TGTGCCAGCAGTTTCCGCAGCGGGGCGAACCCGTACGAGCAGTACTTC. Translated, it gives CASSFRSGANPYEQYF.

V usage is TRBV14 and J usage is TRBJ1-1; D perhaps matches TRBD1 (5 bases). CDR1 and CDR2 (germline): SGHDN, FVKESK. With 0 bases removed from V and 0 bases from J, the gap between germline ends came to 14 bases. The CDR3 contains 17 residues. CDR3 coding DNA: TGTGCCAGCAGCCAAGATAGGGGCAGGACCCTGAACACTGAAGCTTTCTTT. Protein sequence: CASSQDRGRTLNTEAFF.

This chain uses TRBV6-5 with TRBJ2-3, with D possibly being TRBD2 (5 bases). Germline lookup yields CDR1 MNHEY and CDR2 SVGAGI. The CDR3 consists of 15 residues. V lost 5 bases and J 0 bases, leaving 12 bases between the germline ends. The CDR3, as DNA: TGTGCCAGCAGTCTCAGGCGGACTAGCACAGATACGCAGTATTTT. Its protein is CASSLRRTSTDTQYF.